This passage covers 20 T cell receptor beta chains from one sample sequenced in a study of beta chain features in type 1 diabetes (dated by TCRdb to between 2017 and 2018). Here is what the overall study found, with its caveats: A moderate but significant shortening of TCRB CDR3 length was observed in type 1 diabetes patients in all four CD4+ subsets.

For these TCRs, the target antigens are not known. Library construction relied on the immunoSEQ multiplex PCR assay. All of the isolated RNA was reverse transcribed with the High Capacity cDNA Reverse Transcription Kit, so expressed TCRB transcripts were sequenced. TCRdb provides this immuneACCESS table in a form limited to in-frame rearrangements. Some clones are lacking; in checked studies, under half of them reflect an unresolved V gene, and why the rest are absent is not known. The sample contains a few hundred thousand clones, around 10% of them found a single time. Clones ranked in the top ten supply 0.6% of the sample. Material for sequencing was central memory CD4+ T cells from blood. Every receptor here comes from a man aged 25 to 40 with type 1 diabetes.

This clone has ten or more counts. Within the sample, other DNA sequences also encode this same CDR3. The J gene is TRBJ2-1, the V gene TRBV10-3; no definite D call. V was shortened by 0 bases and J by 10 bases, with 10 bases between the two germline ends. This CDR3 region has 13 residues. CDR1 and CDR2 (germline): ENHRY, SYGVKD. The CDR3 DNA is TGTGCCATCAGTGAGTCAGGGAAGGGAGAGCAGTTCTTC. Protein sequence: CAISESGKGEQFF.

In its sample, this clone was seen many times. The rearrangement uses TRBV19 and TRBJ1-5; D not certain. V lost 6 bases and J 4 bases, leaving 7 bases between the germline ends. Germline lookup yields CDR1 LNHDA and CDR2 SQIVND (reference sequence). The CDR3 spans 12 residues. The CDR3 DNA follows: TGTGCCAGTAGGACAAGAAATCAGCCCCAGCATTTT. Translation: CASRTRNQPQHF. Supplemented by reference TRBV19 and TRBJ1-5, the full variable domain reads DGGITQSPKYLFRKEGQNVTLSCEQNLNHDAMYWYRQDPGQGLRLIYYSQIVNDFQKGDIAEGYSVSREKKESFPLTVTSAQKNPTAFYLCASRTRNQPQHFGDGTRLSIL.

This clone appeared many times. The rearrangement links TRBV6-1 to TRBJ2-6, with D hard to call. Germline assignment: CDR1 MNHNS and CDR2 SASEGT. CDR3 size: 14 residues. V gave up 8 bases and J gave up 0 bases, with 8 bases separating them. CDR3 in DNA: TGTGCCAGCCCCAGAGACTCTGGGGCCAACGTCCTGACTTTC. Translated: CASPRDSGANVLTF.

Remarks on this clone: One junction end does not reproduce the germline sequence, and a read error may be involved. The chain couples TRBV4-1 to TRBJ2-3; 7 bases are shared with TRBD2. Germline assignment: CDR1 MGHRA and CDR2 YSYEKL. The CDR3 runs 16 residues. This CDR3 is CASSQAAGVETDTQYF. The CDR3, as DNA: TGTGCCAGCAGCCAAGCCGCGGGAGTCGAGACAGATACGCAGTATTTT.

This clone turned up a few times. Different DNA sequences within this sample yield the same CDR3. The gene calls are TRBV28 and TRBJ2-7; maybe TRBD1 (6 bases). The CDR3 contains 15 residues. Germline CDR1 reads MDHEN; CDR2 reads SYDVKM. Trimming pared 3 bases from V and 5 bases from J, leaving 17 bases between. The CDR3 region is CASSLGQGLRNEQYF. In nucleotides, the CDR3 is TGTGCCAGCAGTTTGGGGCAGGGGTTAAGAAACGAGCAGTACTTC.

This sequence joins TRBV28 and TRBJ2-5; a weak D match, TRBD1 (7 bases). The J call could be wrong; TRBJ2-7 is a better fit for the DNA end. The CDR3 is made up of 13 amino acids. The germline CDR1 and CDR2 sequences are MDHEN and SYDVKM. The CDR3 loop is CASSSPGGGEQYF. The DNA of the CDR3 is TGTGCCAGCAGTTCGCCAGGGGGAGGCGAGCAGTACTTC.

Only a few counts were recorded for this clone. The V gene is TRBV19, the J gene TRBJ2-3, with TRBD2 matching 7 bases. From germline, CDR1 is LNHDA and CDR2 SQIVND (reference sequence). This CDR3 comprises 13 residues. The trim removed 4 bases at V and 3 bases at J, leaving 1 base unmatched. CDR3 DNA: TGTGCCAGTAGTAGGACTAGGACAGATACGCAGTATTTT. Amino acids: CASSRTRTDTQYF.

A few counts support this clone. V usage is TRBV5-1 and J usage is TRBJ2-5; tentatively, D is TRBD1 (6 bases). Trimming shortened V by 1 base and J by 1 base, and 11 bases separated the two germline ends. The germline gives CDR1 SGHRS, CDR2 YFSETQ. The CDR3 spans 15 residues. The CDR3 DNA is TGCGCCAGCAGCTTGTTAGGGACATCCCAAGAGACCCAGTACTTC. This codes for CASSLLGTSQETQYF.

This clone was recorded many times. The V and J genes are TRBV28 and TRBJ2-7; unclear D gene. The CDR3 is made up of 11 amino acids. CDR1 MDHEN and CDR2 SYDVKM come from the germline V gene. V dropped 6 bases and J dropped 3 bases, with 6 bases sitting between them. The CDR3 DNA sequence: TGTGCCAGCAGGACTTTCTACGAGCAGTACTTC. Its protein is CASRTFYEQYF.

This clone was recorded a few times. This sequence joins TRBV7-2 and TRBJ2-7; tentative D call: TRBD2 (6 bases). Germline CDR1 and CDR2: SGHTA and FQGNSA. V lost 1 base, J lost 5 bases, and 18 bases lay in between. CDR3 size: 16 residues. CDR3 in amino acids: CASSLVGGLGKHEQYF. The CDR3 DNA reads TGTGCCAGCAGCTTAGTGGGGGGACTCGGAAAACACGAGCAGTACTTC.

This chain uses TRBV29-1 with TRBJ1-4; D is ambiguous. The CDR3 is 13 amino acids. Germline CDR1 and CDR2: SQVTM and ANQGSEA. V was shortened by 0 bases and J by 8 bases, with 10 bases between the two germline ends. The CDR3 region is CSVEEMGSEKLFF. The CDR3 nucleotides read TGCAGCGTTGAAGAAATGGGTTCCGAAAAACTGTTTTTT. The whole variable domain, filled in from reference TRBV29-1 and TRBJ1-4, reads SAVISQKPSRDICQRGTSLTIQCQVDSQVTMMFWYRQQPGQSLTLIATANQGSEATYESGFVIDKFPISRPNLTFSTLTVSNMSPEDSSIYLCSVEEMGSEKLFFGSGTQLSVL.

This clone appeared a few times. This chain joins TRBV28 and TRBJ2-7, with D possibly matching TRBD2 (5 bases). The CDR3 runs to 13 residues. Trimming shortened V by 6 bases and J by 7 bases, and 16 bases separated the two germline ends. Germline assignment: CDR1 MDHEN and CDR2 SYDVKM. The CDR3, as DNA: TGTGCCAGCAGGAACGGCGGGTCGTGGGAGCAGTACTTC. Translation: CASRNGGSWEQYF.

The table lists this clone with a few counts. The CDR3 sequence: CASSIAGEGVYEQYF. DNA for the CDR3: TGTGCCAGTAGTATAGCGGGAGAAGGCGTCTACGAGCAGTACTTC. The rearrangement uses TRBV19 and TRBJ2-7, with D perhaps TRBD2 (6 bases). The CDR3 covers 15 residues. With 1 base removed from V and 3 bases from J, the gap between germline ends came to 13 bases. Germline lookup yields CDR1 LNHDA and CDR2 SQIVND (reference sequence).

This chain links TRBV11-2 with TRBJ2-6; D remains unclear. Germline V CDR1 and CDR2: SGHAT, FQNNGV. The CDR3 runs to 16 residues. The ends were cut back, 1 base at V and 0 bases at J, with 7 bases in the middle. CDR3 loop: CASSLVRYSGANVLTF. The CDR3 region has the DNA TGTGCCAGCAGCTTAGTGCGATACTCTGGGGCCAACGTCCTGACTTTC.

This CDR3 reads CASSPGTGTGDTQYF. DNA of the CDR3: TGTGCCAGCAGTCCCGGGACAGGGACCGGAGATACGCAGTATTTT. The rearrangement uses TRBV6-5 and TRBJ2-3; TRBD1 agrees at 9 bases. Per the germline V gene, CDR1 is MNHEY and CDR2 is SVGAGI. The CDR3 extends over 15 amino acids. V trimming: 5 bases; J trimming: 5 bases; junction bases outside the gene matches: 8.

In nucleotides, the CDR3 is TGTGCCAGCTCACCTTCCGGCAGGGGCGCGACGGATACGCAGTATTTT. This translates into CASSPSGRGATDTQYF. V is TRBV18 and J is TRBJ2-3; possibly TRBD1 for D (6 bases). Germline CDR1 KGHSH, CDR2 LQKENI. The CDR3 has 16 residues. V shed 3 bases and J shed 6 bases, with 19 bases lying between them.

This chain connects TRBV11-1 to TRBJ1-1, with D uncertain. The V gene lost 2 bases and the J gene lost 0 bases, with 16 bases spanning the gap. CDR1 and CDR2 from the germline V gene are SGHAT and FQDESV (reference sequence). The CDR3 is made up of 17 amino acids. This CDR3 reads CASSLRAGGVMNTEAFF. The CDR3, as DNA: TGTGCCAGCAGCTTAAGGGCAGGTGGGGTAATGAACACTGAAGCTTTCTTT.

The sample holds a few counts of this clone. Other DNA sequences from this sample encode an identical CDR3 as well. The chain links TRBV10-3 to TRBJ2-7; 10 bases line up with TRBD2. V lost 0 bases, J lost 3 bases, and 8 bases stayed unmatched. The CDR3 runs to 17 residues. CDR1 is ENHRY and CDR2 is SYGVKD in the germline V gene. CDR3: CAISESSLAGPNYEQYF. The CDR3 coding sequence is TGTGCCATCAGTGAGTCTTCACTAGCGGGACCTAACTACGAGCAGTACTTC.

The genes are TRBV30 and TRBJ2-5; possible D gene TRBD1, 5 bases. CDR3 length equals 13 residues. V was pared by 7 bases and J by 2 bases, with 14 bases between. CDR1 is GTSNPN, CDR2 SVGIG, per germline (reference sequence). CDR3 sequence (DNA): TGTGCCTTGGAGTCGGCAGGGCAAGAGACCCAGTACTTC. This gives the protein CALESAGQETQYF.

This clone was counted once. The chain combines TRBV5-6 with TRBJ2-5; 7 bases are a match to TRBD2. V gave up 3 bases and J gave up 11 bases; unmatched junction bases: 7. Germline V gene data show CDR1 as SGHDT and CDR2 as YYEEEE. There are 12 residues in the CDR3. The CDR3 region has the DNA TGTGCCAGCAGCTCCCGCCGGGGGGAGCAGTACTTC. This sequence encodes CASSSRRGEQYF.